This T cell receptor (beta chain) was captured by sequencing in a study of human T cells and chemical hapten exposure. Overall study: The patients were mostly female; they had alopecia areata, totalis or universalis. There were per-sample TCR yield variations, arising mainly from small pooled library volume differences.

Using its own MiXCR run on the RACE reads, TCRdb lists one record per CDR3 protein. The sample records over 100,000 distinct CDR3 sequences, approximately 8.8% being singletons. This clonotype was found many times. Time point denoted: patch test 2, 6 weeks after DPC sensitization. Treatment reported: therapeutic diphenylcyclopropenone sensitization with weekly scalp DPC. Trimming took off 7 bases at V and 0 bases at J, with 16 bases between the two ends. Germline V gives CDR1 MNHNS, CDR2 SASEGT. This CDR3 has 16 amino acids. This chain connects TRBV6-1 to TRBJ1-5; possibly TRBD1 for D (6 bases). Sequences were derived from whole blood, sampled in connection with sensitization to the hapten diphenylcyclopropenone (DPC). This TCR was sampled from a middle-aged woman with alopecia areata. Some clones in this sample may be carry-over from other donors' samples. The DNA of the CDR3 is TGTGCCAGCAAGTTGTTCTGGACAGATAGCAATCAGCCCCAGCATTTT. Residues: CASKLFWTDSNQPQHF.